This TCR beta chain is from a study of blood T cell repertoires in COVID-19. Germline CDR1 SGHTA, CDR2 FQGTGA. The V end was cut by 0 bases, the J end by 5 bases, with 10 bases between. The CDR3 is 14 amino acids. Clones were read by immunoSEQ multiplex PCR, and TCRdb kept only the in-frame ones, dropping some. The sample has roughly 410,000 clones, around 87% seen once. This TCR was sampled from a woman aged 60 to 75 with COVID-19, enrolled during active disease. What was sequenced was peripheral blood. The rearrangement links TRBV7-3 to TRBJ1-1; D possibly corresponds to TRBD1 (5 bases). CDR3: CASSLTQGGTEAFF. In nucleotides, the CDR3 is TGTGCCAGCAGCTTAACCCAGGGAGGGACTGAAGCTTTCTTT.